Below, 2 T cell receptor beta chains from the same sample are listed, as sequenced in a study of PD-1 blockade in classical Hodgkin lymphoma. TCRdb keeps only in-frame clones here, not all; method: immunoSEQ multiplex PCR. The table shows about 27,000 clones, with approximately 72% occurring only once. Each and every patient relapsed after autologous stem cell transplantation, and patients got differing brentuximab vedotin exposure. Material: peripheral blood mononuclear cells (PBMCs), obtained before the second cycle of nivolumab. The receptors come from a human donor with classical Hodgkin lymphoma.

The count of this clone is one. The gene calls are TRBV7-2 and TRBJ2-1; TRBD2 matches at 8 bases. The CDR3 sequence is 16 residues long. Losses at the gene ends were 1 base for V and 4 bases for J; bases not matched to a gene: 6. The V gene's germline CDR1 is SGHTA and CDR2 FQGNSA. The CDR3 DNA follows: TGTGCCAGCAGCTTAGATAGGGGACTAGTTTACAATGAGCAGTTCTTC. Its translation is CASSLDRGLVYNEQFF.

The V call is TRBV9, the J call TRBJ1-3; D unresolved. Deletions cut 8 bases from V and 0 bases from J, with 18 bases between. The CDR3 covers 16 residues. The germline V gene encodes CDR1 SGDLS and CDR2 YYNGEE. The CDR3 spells CASSKGIDFSGNTIYF. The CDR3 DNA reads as TGTGCCAGTTCCAAGGGTATTGATTTCTCTGGAAACACCATATATTTT.